This entry features one T cell receptor beta chain sequence. TCRdb's table, derived via immunoSEQ multiplex PCR, lists solely in-frame clones and lacks some. The table shows tens of thousands of clones, with about 80% occurring only once. These data come from a study of T cell responses to AZD1222 COVID-19 vaccine. Germline V CDR1 and CDR2: SGHNT, YYREEE (reference sequence). The CDR3 is 14 amino acids. J lost 0 bases, V lost 4 bases, and 1 base had no gene match. This specimen consisted of peripheral blood, obtained 28 days after the second AZD1222 dose. V and J are TRBV5-4 and TRBJ1-3; 7 bases fit TRBD1. The receptor was isolated from an adult who received the AZD1222 COVID-19 vaccine. The CDR3 DNA sequence: TGTGCCAGCAGCCCAGGGGGCTCTGGAAACACCATATATTTT. Amino acids: CASSPGGSGNTIYF.